The 32 T cell receptor beta chains reported below all come from one sample, sequenced in a study of shared clonotypes between healthy human individuals. Method: immunoSEQ multiplex PCR; TCRdb's copy keeps in-frame clones and lacks some. The data contain about 520,000 clones, approximately 94% of them seen just once; the ten biggest clones take up approximately 0.06%. The specimen sequenced was naive CD4+ T cells sorted from blood. Subset here: CD45RA+ positively selected. The receptor set was obtained from a woman aged 25 to 39 in good health.

This chain connects TRBV19 to TRBJ1-1; 8 bases fit TRBD1. The length of the CDR3 is 14 residues. Germline V gene data show CDR1 as LNHDA and CDR2 as SQIVND (reference sequence). V shed 3 bases and J 6 bases; nucleotides not matched to a gene: 6. Here the CDR3 reads CASSIRTGSPEAFF. CDR3 sequence (DNA): TGTGCCAGTAGTATTAGGACAGGGAGTCCTGAAGCTTTCTTT.

The chain uses TRBV28 and TRBJ2-5; D possibly corresponds to TRBD2 (7 bases). This CDR3 has 15 amino acids. Trimming shortened V by 5 bases and J by 5 bases, and 18 bases separated the two germline ends. Germline assignment: CDR1 MDHEN and CDR2 SYDVKM. The CDR3 DNA is TGTGCCAGCAGTCCCTCGAGGGGGGGGGCCGAGACCCAGTACTTC. Protein: CASSPSRGGAETQYF.

The CDR3 region is CASSSLASGSYEQYF. The CDR3 DNA reads TGTGCCAGCAGTTCCCTGGCTAGCGGGTCCTACGAGCAGTACTTC. The chain has TRBV27 and TRBJ2-7; 8 bases map to TRBD2. Germline V gene sequence: CDR1 MNHEY, CDR2 SMNVEV (reference sequence). Trimming removed 4 bases from V and 1 base from J; junction bases left unmatched: 6. The CDR3 loop spans 15 amino acids.

The chain links TRBV21-1 to TRBJ2-1; the D call of TRBD1 is as the table states it, not checked on the DNA. TRBV21-1 is termed a pseudogene. The CDR3 is made up of 20 amino acids. The chain's CDR3 is CASSKADRGPPITSYNEQFF. The CDR3 nucleotides are TGTGCCAGCAGCAAAGCAGACAGGGGGCCACCGATAACCTCCTACAATGAGCAGTTCTTC.

The J gene is TRBJ2-2, the V gene TRBV5-1, with 9 bases lining up with TRBD1. The germline CDR1 and CDR2 sequences are SGHRS and YFSETQ. This CDR3 contains 18 residues. J lost 1 base, V lost 0 bases, and 7 bases had no gene match. Written as DNA, the CDR3 is TGCGCCAGCAGCTTGGTTCTTTTGGGACAGGGGAACACCGGGGAGCTGTTTTTT. Amino acid sequence: CASSLVLLGQGNTGELFF. Full variable domain (missing parts from reference TRBV5-1 and TRBJ2-2): KAGVTQTPRYLIKTRGQQVTLSCSPISGHRSVSWYQQTPGQGLQFLFEYFSETQRNKGNFPGRFSGRQFSNSRSEMNVSTLELGDSALYLCASSLVLLGQGNTGELFFGEGSRLTVL.

The chain joins TRBV6-5 to TRBJ1-1; tentatively, D is TRBD1 (5 bases). V was clipped by 0 bases and J by 4 bases, with 15 bases between them. The CDR3 extends over 16 amino acids. Germline V lookup: CDR1 MNHEY, CDR2 SVGAGI. CDR3 sequence: CASSYSTAGGGTEAFF. CDR3 coding DNA: TGTGCCAGCAGTTACTCAACAGCGGGGGGGGGCACTGAAGCTTTCTTT.

The V and J genes are TRBV18 and TRBJ2-1; D is tentatively TRBD1 or TRBD2 (6 bases each). Deletions cut 0 bases from V and 4 bases from J, with 13 bases between. CDR1 is KGHSH and CDR2 is LQKENI in the germline V gene. CDR3 length: 16 amino acids. CDR3 sequence reads: CASSPPGRGGYNEQFF. In nucleotides, the CDR3 is TGTGCCAGCTCACCACCAGGCAGGGGAGGTTACAATGAGCAGTTCTTC.

The chain is built from TRBV5-1 and TRBJ2-2; 8 bases map to TRBD1. The CDR3 length is 19 residues. The V gene's germline CDR1 is SGHRS and CDR2 YFSETQ. Trimming cost V 0 bases and J 0 bases; bases outside gene matches: 10. The CDR3 protein is CASSLDDRDRNPNTGELFF. The CDR3 DNA is TGCGCCAGCAGCTTGGATGACCGGGACAGGAATCCGAACACCGGGGAGCTGTTTTTT.

The V gene is TRBV6-1, the J gene TRBJ2-5; the match to TRBD1 covers 9 bases. There are 14 residues in the CDR3. The trim removed 7 bases at V and 2 bases at J, leaving 5 bases unmatched. Germline-derived CDR1 and CDR2 are MNHNS and SASEGT. Here the CDR3 reads CASIKDRGQETQYF. The DNA for the CDR3 is TGTGCCAGCATCAAGGACAGGGGACAAGAGACCCAGTACTTC.

This clone was seen just once. V usage is TRBV11-3 and J usage is TRBJ2-5; TRBD2 agrees at 11 bases. This CDR3 has 16 amino acids. Looked up from germline, CDR1 is SGHNT and CDR2 is YENEEA. V was clipped by 3 bases and J by 1 base; unmatched bases: 4. The CDR3: CASSLGLADFQETQYF. For the CDR3, the DNA is TGTGCCAGCAGCTTGGGACTAGCGGATTTCCAAGAGACCCAGTACTTC.

This sequence joins TRBV30 and TRBJ1-1; no firm D call. The ends were cut back, 5 bases at V and 1 base at J, with 11 bases in the middle. The CDR3 runs to 13 residues. Germline-derived CDR1 and CDR2 are GTSNPN and SVGIG (reference sequence). The CDR3 loop is CAWGYHPNTEAFF. The CDR3 nucleotides are TGTGCCTGGGGATACCACCCGAACACTGAAGCTTTCTTT. The whole variable domain, remainder taken from reference TRBV30 and TRBJ1-1, is SQTIHQWPATLVQPVGSPLSLECTVEGTSNPNLYWYRQAAGRGLQLLFYSVGIGQISSEVPQNLSASRPQDRQFILSSKKLLLSDSGFYLCAWGYHPNTEAFFGQGTRLTVV.

The chain uses TRBV9 and TRBJ1-2; 7 bases map to TRBD1. Trimming took 0 bases from V and 7 from J; bases not matched to a gene: 9. The CDR3 is 15 residues long. Germline V gives CDR1 SGDLS, CDR2 YYNGEE. CDR3 coding DNA: TGTGCCAGCAGCGTAGCCCGTACAGGGGTAGGTGGCTACACCTTC. The encoded protein is CASSVARTGVGGYTF.

The rearrangement joins TRBV28 to TRBJ2-3, with 8 positions matching TRBD1. CDR3 length: 15 residues. The germline gives CDR1 MDHEN, CDR2 SYDVKM. The junction had 9 bases not matched to a gene; V was cut back by 6 bases and J by 4 bases. In DNA, the CDR3 is TGTGCCAGCAGGTCCGCTCAGGGGGCCTCAGATACGCAGTATTTT. As protein: CASRSAQGASDTQYF.

V and J are TRBV27 and TRBJ2-2, with 13 bases aligning to TRBD2. Germline values: CDR1 MNHEY, CDR2 SMNVEV (reference sequence). With V trimmed by 0 bases and J by 7 bases, 5 bases remained unmatched. The CDR3 is 17 residues long. The CDR3 region is CASSLSGTSGIIGELFF. The CDR3 DNA follows: TGTGCCAGCAGTTTATCCGGGACTAGCGGGATTATCGGGGAGCTGTTTTTT.

The chain is built from TRBV29-1 and TRBJ1-4; 7 bases map to TRBD1. With 4 bases clipped from V and 4 bases from J, the junction kept 6 bases outside the gene matches. This CDR3 spans 14 amino acids. The germline CDR1 and CDR2 sequences are SQVTM and ANQGSEA. CDR3 DNA sequence: TGCAGCGTTGCTTGGGACAGACTTAATGAAAAACTGTTTTTT. It is translated as CSVAWDRLNEKLFF. The whole variable domain, filled in from reference TRBV29-1 and TRBJ1-4, reads SAVISQKPSRDICQRGTSLTIQCQVDSQVTMMFWYRQQPGQSLTLIATANQGSEATYESGFVIDKFPISRPNLTFSTLTVSNMSPEDSSIYLCSVAWDRLNEKLFFGSGTQLSVL.

The chain links TRBV6-5 to TRBJ2-5; D unresolved. Trimming took 4 bases from V and 4 from J, leaving 16 bases between them. Germline values: CDR1 MNHEY, CDR2 SVGAGI. CDR3 size: 15 residues. The CDR3 is CASSSSSRLGETQYF. The CDR3 DNA reads as TGTGCCAGCAGTTCCTCTAGTCGCTTGGGAGAGACCCAGTACTTC.

V usage is TRBV5-4 and J usage is TRBJ2-5; D gene ambiguous. Germline lookup yields CDR1 SGHNT and CDR2 YYREEE (reference sequence). The CDR3 spans 15 residues. V dropped 5 bases and J dropped 5 bases, with 19 bases sitting between them. The CDR3: CASSPPPGSRETQYF. DNA of the CDR3: TGTGCCAGCAGTCCGCCGCCAGGCTCGAGGGAGACCCAGTACTTC. Full variable domain (remainder filled in from reference TRBV5-4 and TRBJ2-5): ETGVTQSPTHLIKTRGQQVTLRCSSQSGHNTVSWYQQALGQGPQFIFQYYREEENGRGNFPPRFSGLQFPNYSSELNVNALELDDSALYLCASSPPPGSRETQYFGPGTRLLVL.

The rearrangement links TRBV5-1 to TRBJ2-1, with 9 bases lining up with TRBD2. Germline lookup yields CDR1 SGHRS and CDR2 YFSETQ. With 4 bases clipped from V and 2 bases from J, the junction kept 10 bases outside the gene matches. The CDR3 runs to 17 residues. The DNA for the CDR3 is TGCGCCAGCAGCATGGTTCGCGGACTAGCGACCTACAATGAGCAGTTCTTC. Its protein product is CASSMVRGLATYNEQFF. The full variable domain, with the rest looked up from reference TRBV5-1 and TRBJ2-1, is KAGVTQTPRYLIKTRGQQVTLSCSPISGHRSVSWYQQTPGQGLQFLFEYFSETQRNKGNFPGRFSGRQFSNSRSEMNVSTLELGDSALYLCASSMVRGLATYNEQFFGPGTRLTVL.

The V call is TRBV7-9, the J call TRBJ2-5, with 7 bases identical to TRBD1. This CDR3 contains 16 residues. Germline trimming cut 3 bases from V and 2 bases from J; bases unmatched to any gene: 9. From germline, CDR1 is SEHNR and CDR2 FQNEAQ (reference sequence). CDR3 protein: CASSFYGTVLQETQYF. The CDR3 DNA sequence: TGTGCCAGCAGCTTCTACGGGACAGTTCTGCAAGAGACCCAGTACTTC.

The chain links TRBV5-1 to TRBJ2-1; TRBD2 matches 8 bases. With V trimmed by 0 bases and J by 6 bases, 5 bases remained unmatched. The CDR3 is 15 residues long. Germline CDR1 and CDR2: SGHRS and YFSETQ. CDR3: CASSLDVAGSNEQFF. The CDR3 DNA sequence: TGCGCCAGCAGCTTGGATGTAGCGGGAAGCAATGAGCAGTTCTTC.

This clone was observed a single time. The chain links TRBV19 to TRBJ2-7; 13 positions agree with TRBD2. Looked up from germline, CDR1 is LNHDA and CDR2 is SQIVND (reference sequence). Trimming removed 6 bases from V and 2 bases from J; junction bases left unmatched: 7. The CDR3 runs to 16 residues. The CDR3 is CASRNLGTSGAYEQYF. As DNA, the CDR3 is TGTGCCAGTAGGAATCTCGGGACTAGCGGGGCCTACGAGCAGTACTTC.

This clone was observed once. The chain couples TRBV7-8 to TRBJ1-4; 10 bases map to TRBD1. The germline V gene encodes CDR1 SGHVS and CDR2 FQNEAQ. The V and J ends lost 1 base and 7 bases, in that order; junction bases with no gene match: 3. CDR3 length: 15 residues. This CDR3 reads CASSLVWTGGEKLFF. CDR3 DNA sequence: TGTGCCAGCAGCTTAGTTTGGACAGGGGGTGAAAAACTGTTTTTT.

CDR3 nucleotide sequence: TGTGCCAGCAGCGTAGGGGTTGCGGGCCAAGAGACCCAGTACTTC. Its translation: CASSVGVAGQETQYF. The chain joins TRBV9 to TRBJ2-5, with TRBD2 as a possible D gene (5 bases). From germline, CDR1 is SGDLS and CDR2 YYNGEE. Trimming took off 0 bases at V and 1 base at J, with 10 bases between the two ends. The CDR3 spans 15 residues.

The genes are TRBV27 and TRBJ2-1, with no clear D. V lost 5 bases and J lost 4, with 12 bases in between. This CDR3 is built from 14 residues. Per germline, CDR1 MNHEY and CDR2 SMNVEV (reference sequence). DNA for the CDR3: TGTGCCAGCAGTATCCAATTCTCGTACAATGAGCAGTTCTTC. Translation: CASSIQFSYNEQFF.

J is TRBJ1-2 and V is TRBV18; D gene uncertain. V gave up 3 bases and J gave up 2 bases, with 19 bases separating them. CDR1 KGHSH and CDR2 LQKENI come from the germline V gene. The CDR3 runs to 17 residues. CDR3 DNA sequence: TGTGCCAGCTCACCCGCAAGGAGACGGAGCACAAACTATGGCTACACCTTC. It encodes CASSPARRRSTNYGYTF.

V is TRBV28 and J is TRBJ1-6, with D tentatively TRBD1 (6 bases). Germline V CDR1 and CDR2: MDHEN, SYDVKM. The CDR3 runs to 14 residues. The V and J ends lost 3 bases and 7 bases respectively, with 10 bases between them. In DNA, the CDR3 is TGTGCCAGCAGTTTTCGGGGGGCAAATTCACCCCTCCACTTT. The encoded protein is CASSFRGANSPLHF.

The chain recombines TRBV28 with TRBJ1-1, with D perhaps matching TRBD1 (6 bases). The CDR3 runs to 19 residues. The V end was cut by 0 bases, the J end by 0 bases, with 20 bases between. Germline V lookup: CDR1 MDHEN, CDR2 SYDVKM. The CDR3 here is CASSLWSGGADHLNTEAFF. As DNA, the CDR3 is TGTGCCAGCAGTTTATGGTCCGGGGGGGCAGATCATTTGAACACTGAAGCTTTCTTT.

The V gene is TRBV5-1, the J gene TRBJ1-1; D is perhaps TRBD1 (5 bases). The CDR3 runs to 15 residues. V gave up 4 bases and J gave up 0 bases, with 13 bases separating them. CDR1 SGHRS and CDR2 YFSETQ come from the germline V gene. CDR3 DNA: TGCGCCAGCAGCCGAACCAGGGAAGTGAACACTGAAGCTTTCTTT. This codes for CASSRTREVNTEAFF.

This chain connects TRBV7-6 to TRBJ2-7; TRBD2 aligns across 10 bases. CDR1 and CDR2 from the germline V gene are SGHVS and FNYEAQ. The CDR3 sequence is 14 residues long. The V and J ends lost 5 bases and 0 bases, in that order; junction bases with no gene match: 1. Here the CDR3 reads CASSPSGSSYEQYF. CDR3 DNA: TGTGCCAGCAGCCCTAGCGGGAGCTCCTACGAGCAGTACTTC.

The chain recombines TRBV7-9 with TRBJ2-7; 10 nucleotides line up with TRBD2. Germline V gives CDR1 SEHNR, CDR2 FQNEAQ (reference sequence). The CDR3 is 16 amino acids. V was clipped by 6 bases and J by 0 bases; unmatched bases: 8. The CDR3 DNA follows: TGTGCCAGCAGTCTTAGCCTAGCGGGGGTCTCCTACGAGCAGTACTTC. Its protein is CASSLSLAGVSYEQYF.

In its sample, this clone was seen once. The chain employs TRBV27 and TRBJ2-5; no clear D gene. CDR1 and CDR2 (germline): MNHEY, SMNVEV (reference sequence). V lost 4 bases, J lost 4 bases, and 7 bases lay in between. This CDR3 is built from 12 residues. The CDR3 protein is CASSSNRETQYF. Written as DNA, the CDR3 is TGTGCCAGCAGTTCGAACAGAGAGACCCAGTACTTC.

The chain links TRBV18 to TRBJ2-7; 8 nucleotides match TRBD1. Germline CDR1 KGHSH, CDR2 LQKENI. The CDR3 is 12 residues long. The J segment lost 6 bases and the V segment lost 8 bases, leaving 6 bases of the junction unmatched. CDR3 amino acids: CASRQGQGEQYF. CDR3 DNA: TGTGCCAGCCGACAGGGGCAAGGCGAGCAGTACTTC.